Listed here are 18 T cell receptor beta chains from one sample, sequenced in a study of T cell clonality in common variable immunodeficiency. Sequenced by immunoSEQ multiplex PCR; TCRdb stores in-frame clones only, minus some. Listed for the sample are around 50,000 clones, none seen a single time. The specimen sequenced was peripheral blood mononuclear cells. The source of these receptors is a person between 18 and 69 years old in good health.

This clone has more than one count but fewer than ten. The read ends 3 residues early relative to the CDR3; the germline J gene fills the gap. J is TRBJ1-5 and V is TRBV19, with D tentatively TRBD1 (5 bases). Trimming cost V 0 bases and J 0 bases, with 6 bases left between them. The CDR3 has 15 residues. CDR1 is LNHDA, CDR2 SQIVND, per germline (reference sequence). The CDR3 bases that were read are TGTGCCAGTAGTATAGAAGGACATAGCAATCAGCCC. This codes for CASSIEGHSNQP. From start to end, the CDR3 is CASSIEGHSNQPQHF.

The table lists this clone with many counts. The missing CDR3 end, 3 residues past where the read stops, is filled in from the germline J gene. The rearrangement joins TRBV20-1 to TRBJ2-7; 7 bases line up with TRBD2. The germline gives CDR1 DFQATT, CDR2 SNEGSKA (reference sequence). This CDR3 is 15 amino acids long. The V segment lost 0 bases and the J segment 0 bases; nucleotides outside the gene matches: 5. The CDR3: CSARESGAYSYEQYF. The sequenced part of the CDR3 DNA is TGCAGTGCTAGAGAAAGCGGGGCGTACTCCTACGAG.

This clone showed up just a few times. The read finishes 3 residues shy of the CDR3 end, and the germline J gene is used to complete it. The V call is TRBV5-1, the J call TRBJ2-5; TRBD1 agrees at 7 bases. V lost 1 base to trimming and J lost 3 bases; unmatched junction nucleotides: 3. Germline V lookup: CDR1 SGHRS, CDR2 YFSETQ. This CDR3 spans 14 amino acids. The CDR3 sequence is CASSLRGGEETQYF. CDR3 DNA, as far as it was read: TGCGCCAGCAGCTTGAGAGGGGGCGAAGAGACC.

This clone was seen many times. Read coverage stops 3 residues before the CDR3 terminus; the germline J gene supplies the remainder. V usage is TRBV11-3 and J usage is TRBJ2-2; the D gene is possibly TRBD2 (6 bases). CDR1 is SGHNT, CDR2 YENEEA, per germline. This CDR3 region has 15 residues. Trimming shortened V by 5 bases and J by 5 bases, and 15 bases separated the two germline ends. CDR3 DNA, as far as it was read: TGTGCCAGCAGCGGGGGGTCCCGGGGGACCGGGGAG. The encoded protein is CASSGGSRGTGE. The whole CDR3 protein reads CASSGGSRGTGELFF.

This clone was detected many times. The CDR3 extends 3 residues past the end of the read, so its final part is completed from the germline J gene. The genes are TRBV4-2 and TRBJ2-5; TRBD2 matches at 14 bases. Germline trimming cut 1 base from V and 4 bases from J; bases unmatched to any gene: 2. The CDR3 is 16 amino acids. Germline loops: CDR1 LGHNA, CDR2 YNFKEQ. The CDR3 bases that were read are TGTGCCAGCAGCCAAGGACTAGCGGGGGGGCCAGAGACC. This encodes CASSQGLAGGPET. In full, the CDR3 reads CASSQGLAGGPETQYF.

This clone was recorded many times. The read ends 3 residues before the CDR3 terminus; that terminus is restored from the germline J gene. This chain connects TRBV14 to TRBJ1-2; 7 nucleotides align to TRBD1. With 3 bases clipped from V and 1 base from J, the junction kept 2 bases outside the gene matches. CDR1 SGHDN and CDR2 FVKESK come from the germline V gene. The CDR3 spans 14 residues. The CDR3 sequence is CASSQAGGNYGYTF. CDR3 bases read: TGTGCCAGCAGCCAGGCAGGGGGTAACTATGGC.

This clone came up many times. The CDR3 goes on 3 residues after the read ends, and that part is filled in from the germline J gene. V and J are TRBV6-4 and TRBJ2-3; no reliable D call. Germline V gene lookup returns CDR1 MRHNA and CDR2 SNTAGT. Trimming shortened V by 4 bases and J by 1 base, and 12 bases separated the two germline ends. This CDR3 is 15 amino acids long. CDR3 bases read: TGTGCCAGCAGTGCCCTGGGCGAAGGCACAGATACG. Its translation: CASSALGEGTDT. In full, the CDR3 reads CASSALGEGTDTQYF.

This clone occurred a few times. CDR3 sequence: CASAGTANTEAFF. The CDR3 DNA, read in part, is TGTGCCAGCGCCGGGACAGCAAACACTGAA. V is TRBV5-6 and J is TRBJ1-1, with 7 nucleotides matching TRBD1. The read terminates 3 residues ahead of where the CDR3 ends, so the germline J gene completes it. In germline, CDR1 is SGHDT, CDR2 YYEEEE. With V trimmed by 7 bases and J by 2 bases, 5 bases remained unmatched. There are 13 residues in the CDR3.

This clone was observed at least ten times. The read finishes 3 residues shy of the CDR3 end, and the germline J gene is used to complete it. The V and J genes are TRBV7-2 and TRBJ1-4, with D possibly being TRBD1 (5 bases). V lost 7 bases and J 8 bases, leaving 14 bases between the germline ends. CDR1 is SGHTA and CDR2 is FQGNSA in the germline V gene. The CDR3 loop spans 13 amino acids. The CDR3 DNA, read in part, is TGTGCCAGCACGGCGGGGCCGAGGGAAAAA. Its translation is CASTAGPREK. The whole CDR3 region reads CASTAGPREKLFF. The full variable domain, its missing parts supplied by reference TRBV7-2 and TRBJ1-4, is GAGVSQSPSNKVTEKGKDVELRCDPISGHTALYWYRQSLGQGLEFLIYFQGNSAPDKSGLPSDRFSAERTGGSVSTLTIQRTQQEDSAVYLCASTAGPREKLFFGSGTQLSVL.

As concerns this clone: The read falls 3 residues short of the CDR3 end, and the missing part is taken from the germline J gene. The chain joins TRBV7-9 to TRBJ1-2; perhaps TRBD1 as D (6 bases). Germline V CDR1 and CDR2: SEHNR, FQNEAQ (reference sequence). V lost 2 bases, J lost 6 bases, and 13 bases lay in between. The CDR3 extends over 14 amino acids. The sequenced part of the CDR3 DNA is TGTGCCAGCAGCTTAATGGGGGCTCGGGATGGC. Amino acids: CASSLMGARDG. The whole CDR3 protein reads CASSLMGARDGYTF.

This clone was seen repeatedly, ten times or more. The read comes to an end 3 residues before the CDR3 does, leaving the germline J gene to fill in the end. V gene TRBV2 combines with J gene TRBJ2-7; 11 bases are shared with TRBD2. V was pared by 1 base and J by 4 bases, with 9 bases of the junction left unmatched. CDR1 and CDR2 from the germline V gene are SNHLY and FYNNEI. The CDR3 consists of 17 residues. The covered CDR3 bases are TGTGCCAGCAGTGAAGTTCCCCTAGCGGGGGGATTTTACGAG. It encodes CASSEVPLAGGFYE. In full, the CDR3 reads CASSEVPLAGGFYEQYF.

This clone has at least ten counts. The read comes to an end 3 residues before the CDR3 does, leaving the germline J gene to fill in the end. The chain is built from TRBV30 and TRBJ1-2; TRBD1 might be the D (5 bases). The CDR3 length is 13 residues. Trimming left V 8 bases short and J 5 bases short, with 18 bases between. In germline, CDR1 is GTSNPN, CDR2 SVGIG (reference sequence). CDR3 amino acids: CAGSQEKVYGYTF. The part of the CDR3 DNA that was read is TGTGCCGGATCACAGGAGAAGGTTTATGGC.

This clone was seen repeatedly, ten times or more. The CDR3 goes on 3 residues after the read ends, and that part is filled in from the germline J gene. The genes are TRBV28 and TRBJ1-2; 8 bases fit TRBD1. The CDR3 contains 13 residues. The trim removed 7 bases at V and 4 bases at J, leaving 5 bases unmatched. Germline CDR1 reads MDHEN; CDR2 reads SYDVKM. The CDR3 is CASTDRGGYGYTF. The covered CDR3 bases are TGTGCCAGCACCGACAGGGGAGGCTATGGC.

This clone was detected ten times or more. The read finishes 3 residues shy of the CDR3 end, and the germline J gene is used to complete it. This chain uses TRBV20-1 with TRBJ2-2, with 8 nucleotides matching TRBD1. Losses at the gene ends were 6 bases for V and 0 bases for J; bases not matched to a gene: 3. The germline V gene encodes CDR1 DFQATT and CDR2 SNEGSKA (reference sequence). The CDR3 runs 14 residues. CDR3 loop: CSARQGSNTGELFF. The sequenced CDR3 bases are TGCAGTGCCCGACAGGGGTCGAACACCGGGGAG.

This clone came up many times. The CDR3 sequence is CASSQYLAGSTDTQYF. The CDR3 bases that were read are TGTGCCAGCAGCCAATACTTAGCGGGGTCAACAGATACG. This chain joins TRBV3-1 (or the pseudogene TRBV3-2) and TRBJ2-3; 8 bases align to TRBD2. The read gets to within 3 residues of the CDR3 end, and the germline J gene fills in the rest. CDR3 size: 16 residues. The germline V gene encodes CDR1 LGHDT and CDR2 YNNKEL (reference sequence). V lost 2 bases, J lost 3 bases, and 7 bases stayed unmatched.

This clone was observed many times. The read is 3 residues too short to cover the CDR3 end, so that end is filled in from the germline J gene. V is TRBV19 and J is TRBJ1-2; TRBD1 is a possible D gene (6 bases). The CDR3 contains 12 residues. Per germline, CDR1 LNHDA and CDR2 SQIVND (reference sequence). Trimming pared 1 base from V and 6 bases from J, leaving 6 bases between. The CDR3 is CASSIGGHGYTF. The DNA read from the CDR3 is TGTGCCAGTAGTATAGGGGGGCATGGC.

In its sample, this clone was seen many times. The CDR3 goes on 3 residues after the read ends, and that part is filled in from the germline J gene. This chain joins TRBV5-6 and TRBJ1-3; D perhaps matches TRBD1 (5 bases). In germline, CDR1 is SGHDT, CDR2 YYEEEE. V gave up 4 bases and J gave up 2 bases, with 10 bases separating them. This CDR3 contains 14 residues. CDR3 amino acids: CASSSQGTGNTIYF. The DNA read from the CDR3 is TGTGCCAGCAGCAGCCAGGGAACTGGAAACACC.

CDR3 protein: CASSSNRASYDYTF. The covered CDR3 bases are TGTGCCAGCAGCTCGAACAGGGCCTCCTACGAC. The rearrangement joins TRBV7-2 to TRBJ1-2; D is possibly TRBD1 (6 bases). The read ends 3 residues shy of where the CDR3 ends; the end is completed using the germline J gene. This CDR3 spans 14 amino acids. CDR1 is SGHTA, CDR2 FQGNSA, per germline.